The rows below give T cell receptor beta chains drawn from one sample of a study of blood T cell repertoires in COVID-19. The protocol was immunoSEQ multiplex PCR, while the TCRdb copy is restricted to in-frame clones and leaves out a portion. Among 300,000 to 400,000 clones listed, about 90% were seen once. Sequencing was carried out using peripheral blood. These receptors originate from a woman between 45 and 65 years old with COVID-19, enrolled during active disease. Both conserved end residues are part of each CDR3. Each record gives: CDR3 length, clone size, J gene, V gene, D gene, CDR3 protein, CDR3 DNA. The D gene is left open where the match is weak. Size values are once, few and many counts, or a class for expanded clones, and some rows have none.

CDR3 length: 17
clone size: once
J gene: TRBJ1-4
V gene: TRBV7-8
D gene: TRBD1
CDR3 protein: CASSPRRQGVLNEKLFF
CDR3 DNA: TGTGCCAGCAGCCCGCGTAGACAGGGGGTATTGAATGAAAAACTGTTTTTT

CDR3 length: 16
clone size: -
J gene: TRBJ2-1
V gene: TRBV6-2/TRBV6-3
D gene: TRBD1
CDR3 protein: CASSLQRTGEDNEQFF
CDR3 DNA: TGTGCCAGCAGTCTCCAACGGACAGGAGAAGACAATGAGCAGTTCTTC

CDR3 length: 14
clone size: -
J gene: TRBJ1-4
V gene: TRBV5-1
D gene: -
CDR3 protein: CASSWQGTNEKLFF
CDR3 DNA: TGCGCCAGCAGCTGGCAGGGAACTAATGAAAAACTGTTTTTT

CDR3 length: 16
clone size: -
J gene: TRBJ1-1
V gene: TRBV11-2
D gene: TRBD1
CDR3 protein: CASSPGDRGTNTEAFF
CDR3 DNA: TGTGCCAGCAGCCCCGGGGACAGGGGGACGAACACTGAAGCTTTCTTT

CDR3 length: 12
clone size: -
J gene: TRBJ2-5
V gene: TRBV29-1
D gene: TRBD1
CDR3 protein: CSAGQDQETQYF
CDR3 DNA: TGCAGCGCGGGACAGGACCAAGAGACCCAGTACTTC

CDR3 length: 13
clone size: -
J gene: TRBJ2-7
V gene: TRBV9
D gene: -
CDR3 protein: CASSVEDGGKQYF
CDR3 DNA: TGTGCCAGCAGCGTAGAAGATGGAGGGAAGCAGTACTTC

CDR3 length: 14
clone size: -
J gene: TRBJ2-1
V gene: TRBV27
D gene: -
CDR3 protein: CASSWAVSTNEQFF
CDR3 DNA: TGTGCCAGCAGTTGGGCAGTTTCTACCAATGAGCAGTTCTTC

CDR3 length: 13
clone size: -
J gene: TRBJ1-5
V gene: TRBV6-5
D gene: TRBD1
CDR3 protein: CATMTGREQPQHF
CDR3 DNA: TGTGCCACCATGACAGGGAGAGAACAGCCCCAGCATTTT

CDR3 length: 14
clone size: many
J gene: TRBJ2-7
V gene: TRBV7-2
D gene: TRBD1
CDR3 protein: CASSLTGDSYEQYF
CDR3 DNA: TGTGCCAGCAGCTTAACAGGGGACTCCTACGAGCAGTACTTC

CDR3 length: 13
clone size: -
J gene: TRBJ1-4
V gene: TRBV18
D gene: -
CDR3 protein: CASQPGLNEKLFF
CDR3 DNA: TGTGCCAGCCAACCGGGTCTAAATGAAAAACTGTTTTTT